A single TCR beta chain is shown here with its context. Its antigen target is currently unknown. Nothing much larger sits one base from this clone, and base qualities are not available. This record comes from a study of blood T cells in healthy people across ages (dated by TCRdb to about 2015). With regard to the full study: In model experiments, template switching captured roughly one uniquely barcoded TCR beta cDNA molecule for every two T cells. The study measured age-related changes in TCR beta repertoire diversity using deep sequencing normalized with unique cDNA molecular identifiers. The donors were split into four age groups: young (average 16 years), middle-aged (roughly 39), aged (approximately 60) and long-lived (roughly 80). Two additional independent replicas of 1 million unique cDNA reads from the same blood draw were analyzed for two donors (one aged 18 to 30 and one aged 80 or older).

Libraries were constructed by 5' RACE. The run used an Illumina HiSeq 2500. A second PCR of about 6 to 12 cycles was run with a J-beta primer mix and a sample-barcoded 5' primer. Each TCR beta cDNA molecule received a unique molecular identifier from a template-switch 5' adaptor carrying 12 random nucleotides. Each sample yielded at least 3 million CDR3-containing paired-end reads. All of the RNA was converted into first-strand cDNA using the Mint cDNA synthesis kit, with a TRBC-specific oligonucleotide serving as the primer. Following uracil-DNA glycosylase treatment, all cDNA underwent a first 18-cycle PCR with the universal primers M1SS and BC2_uni_R. Concerning the study's data processing: Normalization of each sample was performed by random selection of 1 million high-quality reads, each carrying a distinct molecular identifier. Reads with shared molecular identifiers were discarded instead of being binned into consensus sequences. MiTCR, with a Q25 quality threshold and the strictest error-elimination algorithm, was used for CDR3 identification, clonotype clustering and error correction. Lower-bound total TCR beta diversity was estimated with a nonparametric unseen species model using Euler transformation. Clones were called with MiXCR by TCRdb after fastp trimmed the public reads at Q25, and only in-frame beta chains were retained. Duplicate CDR3 protein sequences are folded into a single record with the most common DNA and genes. TCRdb's processing, not the study's, gives the V and J calls here. The sample contains about 500,000 distinct CDR3 sequences, less than 25% of them found a single time. Jointly, the top ten make up 7.5% to 9% of the sample.

Results and caveats for the whole study, not just this receptor: Bulk unsorted PBMC profiling prevented conclusive comparison of naive and antigen-experienced compartments. Observed TCR beta diversity per million T cells fell roughly linearly with age, and a significant reduction was already apparent by age around 40. Total diversity estimates from one million sequenced T cells were considered lower bounds and underestimates. Compared with the aged group, the long-lived group had more naive CD4+ T cells, fewer expanded clones and increased TCR diversity, a pattern suggesting age selection. Because donor CMV infection status was unknown, age-related changes in expanded clonotypes were potentially confounded. The percentage of naive T cells measured by flow cytometry correlated strongly with observed TCR beta diversity.

Donors were under 40 systemically healthy Caucasian individuals from Russia aged roughly 6 to 95 years. Each donor gave ten milliliters of peripheral blood, collected into EDTA-treated Vacutainer tubes. Ficoll-Paque density-gradient centrifugation was used to isolate PBMCs, with at least 7 million per sample. Trizol reagent was used to extract total RNA from the PBMCs, yielding at least 6 micrograms per sample. The percentages of naive CD45RAhigh/CD27high T cells were determined by flow cytometry on a PBMC aliquot from every donor. V is pruned by 1 base and J by 7 bases, leaving 16 bases of the junction without a gene match. Counted from cysteine to phenylalanine, this CDR3 has 18 amino acids. This entry keeps only the CDR3 DNA: 54 bases, framed from base 1. Sequences SGHVS (CDR1) and FQNEAQ (CDR2) are obtained from the germline V gene. These data are also associated with another study on T cells of mothers and their children. Per that second paper: Nine systemically healthy Caucasian individuals served as donors, namely three mothers together with their six children. cDNA synthesis consumed the entire amount of extracted RNA, loaded at about 1.5 ug RNA in each 15 ul reaction. In the second PCR, the M1S primer added sample barcodes and 2-4 random nucleotides. More than 9.5 million TCR beta CDR3 reads were obtained from each mother, and roughly 3 million reads were obtained from each child. Thymic selection shapes the output of TCR recombination in a similar way in related and unrelated pairs, and inherited differences have a minor effect. Normalized repertoire overlap was always found to be slightly, but never significantly, higher in related mother-child pairs than in unrelated mother-child pairs. No persistent microchimeric T cell clones were detected, at a sensitivity of about 100 clones per million clonotypes. The study used deep NGS to compare TCR beta repertoires of mothers and children, seeking features distinguishing related mother-child pairs from unrelated individuals. Mothers averaged about 40 +/- 4 years of age and children averaged roughly 12 +/- 4 years. After adapters were ligated using NEBNext reagents, the libraries underwent 100+100 nt paired-end sequencing on an Illumina HiSeq 2000. Mother and child libraries were prepared a month apart and sequenced in separate runs to prevent cross-contamination. For each donor, somewhere between roughly 450,000 and 2,100,000 distinct TCR beta clonotypes were identified. Naive TCR beta clonotypes were estimated from low-frequency clonotypes matched to each donor's FACS-determined naive share, without sorting.

The TCR was taken from a boy between 10 and 17 years old in good health. The chain is encoded by TRBV7-8 joined to TRBJ2-3; 8 bases in the junction line up with TRBD1. The sequenced sample consisted of blood. The sequenced DNA: TGTGCCAGCAGCTTAGATGGGGGGACAGGATCCAGCAAGAATACGCAGTATTTT. It translates to CASSLDGGTGSSKNTQYF.